This is a list of T cell receptor beta chains from one sample in a study of T cell responses to AZD1222 COVID-19 vaccine. Produced via immunoSEQ multiplex PCR; TCRdb's table is partial and in-frame only. Of roughly 200,000 clones detected, roughly 88% appear once; the ten largest clones hold about 8%. This specimen was peripheral blood, taken on day 0 of AZD1222 vaccination. The receptors stem from an adult in good health. CDR3s include the opening cysteine and the closing phenylalanine or tryptophan. Each record gives: J gene, D gene, V gene, clone size, CDR3 protein, CDR3 DNA. D genes are given only for firm matches. Size values are once, few and many counts, or a class for expanded clones, and some rows have none.

J gene: TRBJ2-7; D gene: TRBD2; V gene: TRBV7-9; clone size: -; CDR3 protein: CASSTRGGRDEQYF; CDR3 DNA: TGTGCCAGCAGCACCCGGGGGGGACGAGACGAGCAGTACTTC
J gene: TRBJ2-3; D gene: -; V gene: TRBV28; clone size: once; CDR3 protein: CASSSPFLSQYF; CDR3 DNA: TGTGCCAGCAGTTCCCCTTTTTTATCGCAGTATTTT
J gene: TRBJ2-1; D gene: TRBD2; V gene: TRBV5-1; clone size: -; CDR3 protein: CASSPPRVAGGRGEQFF; CDR3 DNA: TGCGCCAGCAGCCCCCCCAGGGTAGCGGGGGGGCGGGGTGAGCAGTTCTTC
J gene: TRBJ2-7; D gene: TRBD1; V gene: TRBV5-1; clone size: -; CDR3 protein: CASSLGGTGLEQYF; CDR3 DNA: TGCGCCAGCAGCTTGGGAGGGACAGGGCTCGAGCAGTACTTC
J gene: TRBJ1-5; D gene: -; V gene: TRBV19; clone size: once; CDR3 protein: CASSSSGVSNQPQHF; CDR3 DNA: TGTGCCAGTAGTAGCTCGGGAGTGAGCAATCAGCCCCAGCATTTT
J gene: TRBJ2-3; D gene: TRBD2; V gene: TRBV19; clone size: -; CDR3 protein: CASLERGSDTQYF; CDR3 DNA: TGTGCCAGCCTCGAGCGGGGGTCGGATACGCAGTATTTT
J gene: TRBJ2-7; D gene: -; V gene: TRBV6-1; clone size: few; CDR3 protein: CASSDVVGYEQYF; CDR3 DNA: TGTGCCAGCAGTGACGTTGTGGGCTACGAGCAGTACTTC
J gene: TRBJ2-1; D gene: -; V gene: TRBV6-1; clone size: -; CDR3 protein: CASSEVLTGEQFF; CDR3 DNA: TGTGCCAGCAGTGAAGTTTTGACGGGTGAGCAGTTCTTC
J gene: TRBJ1-6; D gene: -; V gene: TRBV11-3; clone size: -; CDR3 protein: CASSLENNSPLHF; CDR3 DNA: TGTGCCAGCAGCTTAGAGAATAATTCACCCCTCCACTTT
J gene: TRBJ2-3; D gene: TRBD2; V gene: TRBV5-4; clone size: -; CDR3 protein: CASSQERGDGYTQYF; CDR3 DNA: TGTGCCAGCAGCCAAGAGCGGGGGGACGGGTATACGCAGTATTTT
J gene: TRBJ1-5; D gene: -; V gene: TRBV19; clone size: once; CDR3 protein: CASSTMEGSYSNQPQHF; CDR3 DNA: TGTGCCAGTAGTACCATGGAGGGGTCCTATAGCAATCAGCCCCAGCATTTT
J gene: TRBJ2-3; D gene: -; V gene: TRBV19; clone size: -; CDR3 protein: CASSLSLTPGDTQYF; CDR3 DNA: TGTGCCAGTAGCTTGTCCCTCACACCGGGGGATACGCAGTATTTT
J gene: TRBJ1-1; D gene: TRBD1; V gene: TRBV30; clone size: -; CDR3 protein: CAWSFIRGQANTEAFF; CDR3 DNA: TGTGCCTGGAGCTTCATCCGTGGACAGGCGAACACTGAAGCTTTCTTT
J gene: TRBJ2-7; D gene: -; V gene: TRBV30; clone size: -; CDR3 protein: CAGDRSSYEQYF; CDR3 DNA: TGTGCCGGAGACAGGAGCTCCTACGAGCAGTACTTC
J gene: TRBJ2-3; D gene: TRBD2; V gene: TRBV13; clone size: -; CDR3 protein: CASSLHRDYTDTQYF; CDR3 DNA: TGTGCCAGCAGCTTGCATCGGGACTACACAGATACGCAGTATTTT
J gene: TRBJ1-6; D gene: -; V gene: TRBV10-2; clone size: -; CDR3 protein: CASSRVLGNSPLHF; CDR3 DNA: TGCGCCAGCAGCAGGGTCCTGGGTAATTCACCCCTCCACTTT
J gene: TRBJ1-5; D gene: TRBD1; V gene: TRBV12-3/TRBV12-4; clone size: -; CDR3 protein: CASSRQGNGAQHF; CDR3 DNA: TGTGCCAGCAGCCGACAGGGGAATGGGGCCCAGCATTTT
J gene: TRBJ2-3; D gene: TRBD2; V gene: TRBV5-1; clone size: -; CDR3 protein: CASSSLAGRKDTQYF; CDR3 DNA: TGCGCCAGCAGCTCCCTAGCGGGGAGAAAAGATACGCAGTATTTT
J gene: TRBJ2-7; D gene: -; V gene: TRBV7-2; clone size: -; CDR3 protein: CASSLNSWGRTYEQYF; CDR3 DNA: TGTGCCAGCAGCTTAAATAGTTGGGGTCGGACCTACGAGCAGTACTTC
J gene: TRBJ2-5; D gene: -; V gene: TRBV4-3; clone size: once; CDR3 protein: CASSQDSIGETQYF; CDR3 DNA: TGCGCCAGCAGCCAGGACAGTATTGGAGAGACCCAGTACTTC
J gene: TRBJ2-6; D gene: -; V gene: TRBV11-3; clone size: -; CDR3 protein: CASSLGGPDPPSGANVLTF; CDR3 DNA: TGTGCCAGCAGCTTAGGAGGACCGGACCCACCCTCTGGGGCCAACGTCCTGACTTTC
J gene: TRBJ2-7; D gene: -; V gene: TRBV18; clone size: -; CDR3 protein: CASSPAVYEQYF; CDR3 DNA: TGTGCCAGCTCACCTGCAGTCTACGAGCAGTACTTC
J gene: TRBJ2-1; D gene: -; V gene: TRBV5-1; clone size: -; CDR3 protein: CASSFGKGYHEQFF; CDR3 DNA: TGCGCCAGCAGCTTCGGGAAAGGGTATCATGAGCAGTTCTTC
J gene: TRBJ1-2; D gene: -; V gene: TRBV5-1; clone size: -; CDR3 protein: CASSWEEKYGYTF; CDR3 DNA: TGCGCCAGCAGCTGGGAGGAAAAATATGGCTACACCTTC
J gene: TRBJ2-1; D gene: -; V gene: TRBV12-5; clone size: -; CDR3 protein: CASGLASNEQFF; CDR3 DNA: TGTGCTAGTGGTTTGGCTTCGAATGAGCAGTTCTTC
J gene: TRBJ2-2; D gene: -; V gene: TRBV4-2; clone size: -; CDR3 protein: CASSLQTNTGELFF; CDR3 DNA: TGTGCCAGCAGCCTGCAGACGAACACCGGGGAGCTGTTTTTT
J gene: TRBJ1-3; D gene: -; V gene: TRBV5-1; clone size: -; CDR3 protein: CASSAQGYGNTIYF; CDR3 DNA: TGCGCCAGCAGCGCACAGGGATATGGAAACACCATATATTTT
J gene: TRBJ2-7; D gene: -; V gene: TRBV7-2; clone size: -; CDR3 protein: CASSRRDGRYEQYF; CDR3 DNA: TGTGCCAGCAGCCGCCGGGACGGCCGATACGAGCAGTACTTC
J gene: TRBJ2-7; D gene: TRBD1; V gene: TRBV7-9; clone size: few; CDR3 protein: CASSLKGGPYEQYF; CDR3 DNA: TGTGCCAGCAGCTTAAAAGGGGGCCCCTACGAGCAGTACTTC
J gene: TRBJ1-6; D gene: -; V gene: TRBV27; clone size: -; CDR3 protein: CASSLFGEDNSPLHF; CDR3 DNA: TGTGCCAGCAGTTTATTTGGGGAGGATAATTCACCCCTCCACTTT
J gene: TRBJ1-2; D gene: -; V gene: TRBV4-3; clone size: -; CDR3 protein: CASSQGSGGSLYGYTF; CDR3 DNA: TGCGCCAGCAGCCAAGGTTCAGGCGGGTCTCTTTATGGCTACACCTTC
J gene: TRBJ1-5; D gene: TRBD1; V gene: TRBV19; clone size: -; CDR3 protein: CASSIDRGQGVQPQHF; CDR3 DNA: TGTGCCAGTAGTATAGATAGGGGACAGGGCGTTCAGCCCCAGCATTTT
J gene: TRBJ1-5; D gene: TRBD1; V gene: TRBV27; clone size: -; CDR3 protein: CASSFAGVQGVNQPQHF; CDR3 DNA: TGTGCCAGCAGTTTCGCGGGGGTCCAGGGGGTGAATCAGCCCCAGCATTTT
J gene: TRBJ1-1; D gene: -; V gene: TRBV6-1; clone size: -; CDR3 protein: CASSEDRVYTEAFF; CDR3 DNA: TGTGCCAGCAGTGAAGACAGGGTCTACACTGAAGCTTTCTTT
J gene: TRBJ1-2; D gene: -; V gene: TRBV7-9; clone size: -; CDR3 protein: CASSSHWGQADYGYTF; CDR3 DNA: TGTGCCAGCAGCTCCCATTGGGGGCAGGCGGACTATGGCTACACCTTC
J gene: TRBJ1-3; D gene: TRBD1; V gene: TRBV29-1; clone size: -; CDR3 protein: CSIEGASGNTIYF; CDR3 DNA: TGCAGTATCGAGGGGGCTTCAGGAAACACCATATATTTT
J gene: TRBJ1-1; D gene: -; V gene: TRBV19; clone size: -; CDR3 protein: CASSMGKDSTEAFF; CDR3 DNA: TGTGCCAGTAGTATGGGCAAGGACAGCACTGAAGCTTTCTTT
J gene: TRBJ2-1; D gene: TRBD2; V gene: TRBV7-8; clone size: -; CDR3 protein: CASSLGVRGVNNEQFF; CDR3 DNA: TGTGCCAGCAGCTTAGGGGTGCGGGGGGTCAACAATGAGCAGTTCTTC
J gene: TRBJ1-2; D gene: -; V gene: TRBV27; clone size: -; CDR3 protein: CASSLDSSQANYGYTF; CDR3 DNA: TGTGCCAGCAGTTTAGACAGCTCCCAAGCTAACTATGGCTACACCTTC
J gene: TRBJ1-2; D gene: -; V gene: TRBV2; clone size: -; CDR3 protein: CASMSGFTDYGYTF; CDR3 DNA: TGTGCCAGCATGTCCGGGTTTACGGACTATGGCTACACCTTC
J gene: TRBJ2-7; D gene: -; V gene: TRBV21-1; clone size: -; CDR3 protein: CASTGPGKYF; CDR3 DNA: TGTGCCAGCACGGGCCCGGGAAAGTACTTC
J gene: TRBJ2-7; D gene: -; V gene: TRBV15; clone size: -; CDR3 protein: CATSGPDTVGQYF; CDR3 DNA: TGTGCCACCAGCGGCCCGGACACGGTGGGGCAGTACTTC
J gene: TRBJ1-2; D gene: -; V gene: TRBV12-3/TRBV12-4; clone size: once; CDR3 protein: CASSFWGGDGYTF; CDR3 DNA: TGTGCCAGCAGTTTCTGGGGGGGGGATGGCTACACCTTC
J gene: TRBJ2-1; D gene: -; V gene: TRBV7-9; clone size: -; CDR3 protein: CASSLAGEARSHEQFF; CDR3 DNA: TGTGCCAGCAGCTTAGCGGGTGAGGCCCGATCACATGAGCAGTTCTTC
J gene: TRBJ1-3; D gene: -; V gene: TRBV13; clone size: -; CDR3 protein: CASSLGLGTVRGNTIYF; CDR3 DNA: TGTGCCAGCAGCTTAGGCCTTGGAACTGTTCGCGGAAACACCATATATTTT
J gene: TRBJ1-1; D gene: -; V gene: TRBV19; clone size: -; CDR3 protein: CASSIDSWVSGEAFF; CDR3 DNA: TGTGCCAGTAGTATAGATAGTTGGGTATCGGGTGAAGCTTTCTTT
J gene: TRBJ2-7; D gene: TRBD1; V gene: TRBV5-8; clone size: -; CDR3 protein: CASSLGTGVLSYEQYF; CDR3 DNA: TGTGCCAGCAGCTTGGGAACAGGGGTTTTAAGCTACGAGCAGTACTTC
J gene: TRBJ2-3; D gene: -; V gene: TRBV9; clone size: few; CDR3 protein: CASSVAGGQNPTDTQYF; CDR3 DNA: TGTGCCAGCAGCGTAGCAGGGGGGCAAAATCCCACAGATACGCAGTATTTT
J gene: TRBJ2-1; D gene: -; V gene: TRBV28; clone size: -; CDR3 protein: CASIGRGEQFF; CDR3 DNA: TGTGCCAGCATCGGTAGGGGTGAGCAGTTCTTC
J gene: TRBJ2-7; D gene: -; V gene: TRBV30; clone size: -; CDR3 protein: CAWMGTQDEQYF; CDR3 DNA: TGTGCCTGGATGGGAACCCAAGACGAGCAGTACTTC
J gene: TRBJ2-5; D gene: TRBD2; V gene: TRBV4-1; clone size: -; CDR3 protein: CASSQENPLAGGFETQYF; CDR3 DNA: TGCGCCAGCAGCCAAGAAAACCCGCTAGCGGGGGGGTTCGAGACCCAGTACTTC
J gene: TRBJ1-5; D gene: -; V gene: TRBV30; clone size: -; CDR3 protein: CAWSYEGNQPQHF; CDR3 DNA: TGTGCCTGGAGTTATGAAGGCAATCAGCCCCAGCATTTT
J gene: TRBJ2-1; D gene: -; V gene: TRBV30; clone size: -; CDR3 protein: CAWSVHSNSYNEQFF; CDR3 DNA: TGTGCCTGGAGTGTACACTCCAACTCCTACAATGAGCAGTTCTTC
J gene: TRBJ1-6; D gene: -; V gene: TRBV5-1; clone size: -; CDR3 protein: CASSGGEGNSPLHF; CDR3 DNA: TGCGCCAGCAGCGGAGGAGAAGGGAATTCACCCCTCCACTTT
J gene: TRBJ2-5; D gene: -; V gene: TRBV5-4; clone size: once; CDR3 protein: CASSSPGPRETQYF; CDR3 DNA: TGTGCCAGCAGCTCCCCGGGACCTAGGGAGACCCAGTACTTC